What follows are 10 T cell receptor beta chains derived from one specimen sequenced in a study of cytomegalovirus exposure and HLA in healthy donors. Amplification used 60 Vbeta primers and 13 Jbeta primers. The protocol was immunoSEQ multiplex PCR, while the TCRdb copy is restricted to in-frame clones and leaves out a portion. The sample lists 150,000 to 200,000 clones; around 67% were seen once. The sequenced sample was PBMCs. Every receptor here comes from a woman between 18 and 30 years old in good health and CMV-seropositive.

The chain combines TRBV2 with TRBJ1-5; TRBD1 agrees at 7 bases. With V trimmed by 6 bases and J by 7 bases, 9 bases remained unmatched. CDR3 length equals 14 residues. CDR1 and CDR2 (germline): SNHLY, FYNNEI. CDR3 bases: TGTGCCAGCAGCCCCAGGGGGAGCGAACAGCCCCAGCATTTT. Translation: CASSPRGSEQPQHF.

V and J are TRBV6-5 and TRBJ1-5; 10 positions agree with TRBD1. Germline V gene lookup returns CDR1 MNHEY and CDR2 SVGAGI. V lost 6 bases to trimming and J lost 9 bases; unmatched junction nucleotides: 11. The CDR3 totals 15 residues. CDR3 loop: CASRLGQGGVWPQHF. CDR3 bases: TGTGCCAGCAGACTCGGACAGGGGGGGGTATGGCCCCAGCATTTT.

CDR3 protein: CASSRQGNTEAFF. CDR3 nucleotide sequence: TGTGCCAGCAGCCGACAGGGGAACACTGAAGCTTTCTTT. The rearrangement joins TRBV4-2 to TRBJ1-1; 7 nucleotides agree with TRBD1. Germline assignment: CDR1 LGHNA and CDR2 YNFKEQ. V dropped 4 bases and J dropped 1; count of bases not matched to a gene: 0. The CDR3 has 13 residues.

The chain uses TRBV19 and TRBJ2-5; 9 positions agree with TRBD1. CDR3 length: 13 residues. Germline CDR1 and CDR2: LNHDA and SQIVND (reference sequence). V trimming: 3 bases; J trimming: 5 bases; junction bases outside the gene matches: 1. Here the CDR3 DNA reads TGTGCCAGTAGTATTGACAGGGGGGAGACCCAGTACTTC. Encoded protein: CASSIDRGETQYF.

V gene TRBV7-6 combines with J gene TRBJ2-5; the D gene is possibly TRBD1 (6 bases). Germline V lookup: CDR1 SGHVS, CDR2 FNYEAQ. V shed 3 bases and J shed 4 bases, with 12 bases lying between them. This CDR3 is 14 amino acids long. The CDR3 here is CASSFSGAGETQYF. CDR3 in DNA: TGTGCCAGCAGCTTCTCAGGGGCGGGAGAGACCCAGTACTTC.

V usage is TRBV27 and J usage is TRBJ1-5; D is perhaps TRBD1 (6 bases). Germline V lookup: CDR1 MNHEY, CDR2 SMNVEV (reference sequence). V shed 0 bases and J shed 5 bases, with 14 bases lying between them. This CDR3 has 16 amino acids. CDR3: CASSLSSPTGHQPQHF. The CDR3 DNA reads TGTGCCAGCAGTTTATCATCCCCGACAGGACATCAGCCCCAGCATTTT.

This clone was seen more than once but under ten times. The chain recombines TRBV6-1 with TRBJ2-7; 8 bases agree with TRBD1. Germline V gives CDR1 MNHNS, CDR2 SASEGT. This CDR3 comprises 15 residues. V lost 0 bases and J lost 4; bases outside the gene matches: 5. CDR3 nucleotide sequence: TGTGCCAGCAGTGAAGCCCTGACAGGGGCGTACGAGCAGTACTTC. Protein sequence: CASSEALTGAYEQYF.

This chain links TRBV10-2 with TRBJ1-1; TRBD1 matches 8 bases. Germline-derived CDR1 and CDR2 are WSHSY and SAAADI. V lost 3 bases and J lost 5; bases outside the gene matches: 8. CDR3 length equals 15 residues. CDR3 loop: CASSDRGPERTEAFF. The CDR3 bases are TGCGCCAGCAGTGACAGGGGGCCTGAGAGGACTGAAGCTTTCTTT.

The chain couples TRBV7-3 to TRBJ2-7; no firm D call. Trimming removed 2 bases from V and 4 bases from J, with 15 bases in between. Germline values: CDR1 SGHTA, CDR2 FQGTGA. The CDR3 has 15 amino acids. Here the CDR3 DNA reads TGTGCCAGCAGCTTAGGGCCAAGTTCCTCTTACGAGCAGTACTTC. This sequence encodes CASSLGPSSSYEQYF.

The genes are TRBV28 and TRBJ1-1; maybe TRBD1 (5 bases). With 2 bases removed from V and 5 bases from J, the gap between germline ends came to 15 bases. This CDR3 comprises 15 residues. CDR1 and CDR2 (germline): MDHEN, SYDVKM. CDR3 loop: CASSLGKGFRTEAFF. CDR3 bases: TGTGCCAGCAGTTTAGGTAAGGGGTTTAGGACTGAAGCTTTCTTT.